These 17 T cell receptor beta chains were all obtained from the same sample, sequenced in a study of blood T cells in healthy people across ages. Primed by a sample-barcoded 5' primer and a J-beta primer mix, a second PCR proceeded for 7 to 11 cycles. TCRdb reanalysed the 5' RACE reads using MiXCR and keeps one entry per CDR3 protein. The data contain 1.8 million or so distinct CDR3 sequences, around 42% of them singletons. Sequenced material: blood. The origin of the receptors is a human donor in good health.

The table lists this clonotype with many counts. The rearrangement links TRBV5-1 to TRBJ1-4; D is perhaps TRBD1 (6 bases). This CDR3 is built from 15 residues. The V gene lost 1 base and the J gene lost 8 bases, with 15 bases spanning the gap. Germline values: CDR1 SGHRS, CDR2 YFSETQ. The CDR3 DNA sequence: TGCGCCAGCAGCTTGTATGAGGGGGGCCAGGAAAAACTGTTTTTT. Encoded protein: CASSLYEGGQEKLFF.

This clonotype was counted only a few times. The chain carries TRBV5-1 and TRBJ2-4; possible D gene TRBD2, 5 bases. This CDR3 comprises 15 residues. The ends were cut back, 0 bases at V and 2 bases at J, with 9 bases in the middle. Germline loops: CDR1 SGHRS, CDR2 YFSETQ. The CDR3 nucleotides read TGCGCCAGCAGCTTGGGAGGGAGTACCAAAAACATTCAGTACTTC. Protein sequence: CASSLGGSTKNIQYF.

To note about this clonotype: This sequence may be a read error, since a much larger clone differs from it by one base. The chain combines TRBV24-1 with TRBJ1-2; TRBD1 matches 9 bases. Germline V gene lookup returns CDR1 KGHDR and CDR2 SFDVKD. There are 12 residues in the CDR3. Trimming removed 7 bases from V and 6 bases from J; junction bases left unmatched: 2. The CDR3 reads CATSRQGDGYTF. The CDR3 nucleotides read TGTGCCACCAGCCGACAGGGGGATGGCTACACCTTC.

The CDR3 spells CASSYRATSPTDTQYF. In DNA, the CDR3 is TGTGCCAGCAGCTATAGGGCCACTAGCCCCACAGATACGCAGTATTTT. This rearrangement joins TRBV7-3 to TRBJ2-3, with D perhaps matching TRBD2 (6 bases). This CDR3 comprises 16 residues. Trimming shortened V by 4 bases and J by 2 bases, and 16 bases separated the two germline ends. Per germline, CDR1 SGHTA and CDR2 FQGTGA.

The chain carries TRBV20-1 and TRBJ2-5, with 11 bases that match TRBD2. The J call could be wrong; TRBJ2-7 is a better fit for the DNA end. There are 13 residues in the CDR3. Germline values: CDR1 DFQATT, CDR2 SNEGSKA (reference sequence). The DNA for the CDR3 is TGCAGTGCTAGGACTAGCGGGGTCTACGAGCAGTACTTC. This translates into CSARTSGVYEQYF.

This clonotype has a handful of counts. The chain combines TRBV4-1 with TRBJ2-1; 8 positions agree with TRBD1. The V and J ends lost 4 bases and 9 bases, in that order; junction bases with no gene match: 11. Looked up from germline, CDR1 is MGHRA and CDR2 is YSYEKL. The CDR3 is made up of 15 amino acids. The DNA of the CDR3 is TGCGCCAGCAGCCGAGGGACAGGCTTACGGGTTGAGCAGTTCTTC. This gives the protein CASSRGTGLRVEQFF.

The CDR3 nucleotides read TGTGCCAGCAGCCCCATTGGACAGGGGGCGTGGGAGCAGTTCTTC. Residues: CASSPIGQGAWEQFF. The chain carries TRBV28 and TRBJ2-1; 11 nucleotides align to TRBD1. The V gene end was trimmed by 6 bases and the J gene end by 10 bases; junction bases not matched to a gene: 11. This CDR3 spans 15 amino acids. Germline V CDR1 and CDR2: MDHEN, SYDVKM. The whole variable domain, filled in from reference TRBV28 and TRBJ2-1, reads DVKVTQSSRYLVKRTGEKVFLECVQDMDHENMFWYRQDPGLGLRLIYFSYDVKMKEKGDIPEGYSVSREKKERFSLILESASTNQTSMYLCASSPIGQGAWEQFFGPGTRLTVL.

This clonotype was observed a few times. The chain has TRBV29-1 and TRBJ2-3; 8 bases fit TRBD2. Unmatched junction bases numbered 2, after V lost 5 bases and J lost 1 base. The germline CDR1 and CDR2 sequences are SQVTM and ANQGSEA. CDR3 length: 13 amino acids. The CDR3 DNA reads TGCAGCGTTCATAGCGGGGGCACAGATACGCAGTATTTT. Translation gives CSVHSGGTDTQYF.

The V gene is TRBV20-1, the J gene TRBJ1-1, with 9 bases fitting TRBD1. J gave up 5 bases and V 6 bases, and 7 bases lay outside the gene matches. Germline V gene lookup returns CDR1 DFQATT and CDR2 SNEGSKA (reference sequence). The CDR3 covers 13 residues. In DNA, the CDR3 is TGCAGTGCAATTACAGGGGGCCAGACTGAAGCTTTCTTT. As protein: CSAITGGQTEAFF.

This clonotype was counted a few times. J is TRBJ2-7 and V is TRBV15, with 10 positions matching TRBD1. J was trimmed by 0 bases and V by 8 bases; bases with no gene match: 16. Germline loops: CDR1 LNHNV, CDR2 YYDKDF (reference sequence). The CDR3 has 18 residues. CDR3 protein: CATRSDHPGQGISYEQYF. CDR3 sequence (DNA): TGTGCCACCCGGAGCGACCATCCGGGACAGGGGATCTCCTACGAGCAGTACTTC.

The chain employs TRBV7-6 and TRBJ2-1, with D possibly matching TRBD2 (5 bases). Between the trimmed V and J ends, which lost 1 base and 5 bases, there was a span of 12 bases. The CDR3 runs to 15 residues. Germline V gene sequence: CDR1 SGHVS, CDR2 FNYEAQ. CDR3 protein: CASSLGAGSHNEQFF. The CDR3 bases are TGTGCCAGCAGCTTAGGGGCGGGCAGCCACAATGAGCAGTTCTTC.

This clonotype has a handful of counts. This sequence joins TRBV5-1 and TRBJ2-5; perhaps TRBD2 as D (5 bases). The J call may not be correct, given that the DNA end is closer to TRBJ2-7. The CDR3 runs to 13 residues. CDR1 is SGHRS and CDR2 is YFSETQ in the germline V gene. The CDR3 region is CASRPNTGSEQYF. In DNA, the CDR3 is TGCGCCAGCAGACCAAACACGGGGAGCGAGCAGTACTTC.

CDR3 sequence (DNA): TGTGCCAGCAGCGTCGGGACAGACAACTACGAGCAGTACTTC. This translates into CASSVGTDNYEQYF. This rearrangement joins TRBV9 to TRBJ2-7; 7 bases are a match to TRBD1. V was clipped by 2 bases and J by 3 bases; unmatched bases: 5. CDR1 is SGDLS and CDR2 is YYNGEE in the germline V gene. The CDR3 spans 14 residues.

CDR3 loop: CASSPDRGRSEQYF. CDR3 DNA: TGTGCCAGCAGCCCCGACAGGGGGCGCAGCGAGCAGTACTTC. This chain connects TRBV7-2 to TRBJ2-7; 10 bases align to TRBD1. Losses at the gene ends were 5 bases for V and 6 bases for J; bases not matched to a gene: 7. The CDR3 runs to 14 residues. Looked up from germline, CDR1 is SGHTA and CDR2 is FQGNSA.

This rearrangement joins TRBV6-1 to TRBJ2-2; a weak D match, TRBD2 (5 bases). The V gene lost 3 bases and the J gene lost 3 bases, with 11 bases spanning the gap. Germline V lookup: CDR1 MNHNS, CDR2 SASEGT. This CDR3 contains 15 residues. DNA of the CDR3: TGTGCCAGCAGTGATCGAGGGAGATACACCGGGGAGCTGTTTTTT. This translates into CASSDRGRYTGELFF.

This clonotype appeared a few times. The chain has TRBV4-3 and TRBJ2-1; no reliable D call. This CDR3 has 16 residues. The V and J ends lost 3 bases and 8 bases respectively, with 20 bases between them. The V gene's germline CDR1 is LGHNA and CDR2 YSLEER. The CDR3 here is CASSQPGQQAWDEQFF. The CDR3 DNA reads as TGCGCCAGCAGCCAGCCCGGCCAGCAGGCATGGGATGAGCAGTTCTTC.

The rearrangement uses TRBV27 and TRBJ2-1; 7 bases map to TRBD2. CDR1 is MNHEY, CDR2 SMNVEV, per germline (reference sequence). J lost 0 bases, V lost 4 bases, and 6 bases had no gene match. This CDR3 has 16 residues. This CDR3 reads CASSSWGGSSYNEQFF. In DNA form, the CDR3 reads TGTGCCAGCAGTTCTTGGGGGGGGAGCTCCTACAATGAGCAGTTCTTC.